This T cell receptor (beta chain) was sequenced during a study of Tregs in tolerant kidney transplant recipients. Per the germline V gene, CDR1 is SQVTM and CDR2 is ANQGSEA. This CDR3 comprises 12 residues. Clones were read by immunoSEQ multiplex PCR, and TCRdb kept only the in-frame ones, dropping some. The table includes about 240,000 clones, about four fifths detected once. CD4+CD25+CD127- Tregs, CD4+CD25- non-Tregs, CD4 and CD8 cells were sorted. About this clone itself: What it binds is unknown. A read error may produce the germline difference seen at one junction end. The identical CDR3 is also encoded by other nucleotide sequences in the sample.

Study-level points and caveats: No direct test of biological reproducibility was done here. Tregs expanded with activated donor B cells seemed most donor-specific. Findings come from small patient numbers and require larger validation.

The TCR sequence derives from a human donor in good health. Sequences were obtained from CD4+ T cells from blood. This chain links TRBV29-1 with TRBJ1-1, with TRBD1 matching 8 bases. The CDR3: CSVAGGDTEAFF. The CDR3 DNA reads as TGCAGCGTAGCAGGGGGCGACACTGAGGCTTTCTTT.